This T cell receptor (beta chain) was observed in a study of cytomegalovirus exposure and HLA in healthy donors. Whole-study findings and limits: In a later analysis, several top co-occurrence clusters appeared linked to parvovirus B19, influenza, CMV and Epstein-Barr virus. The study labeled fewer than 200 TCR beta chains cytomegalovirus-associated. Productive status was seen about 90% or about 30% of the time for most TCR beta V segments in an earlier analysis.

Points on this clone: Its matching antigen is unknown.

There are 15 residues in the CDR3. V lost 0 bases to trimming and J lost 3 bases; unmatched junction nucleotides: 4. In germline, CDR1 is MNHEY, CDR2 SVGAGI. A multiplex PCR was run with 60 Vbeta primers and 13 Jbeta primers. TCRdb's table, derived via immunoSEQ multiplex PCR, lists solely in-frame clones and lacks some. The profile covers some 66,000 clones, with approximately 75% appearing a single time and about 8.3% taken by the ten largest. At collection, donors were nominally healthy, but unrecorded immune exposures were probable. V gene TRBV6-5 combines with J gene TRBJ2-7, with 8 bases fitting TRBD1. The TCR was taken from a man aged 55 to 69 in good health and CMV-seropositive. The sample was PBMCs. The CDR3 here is CASSYSRQGHYEQYF. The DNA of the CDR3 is TGTGCCAGCAGTTACTCCCGACAGGGGCACTACGAGCAGTACTTC.